Below are 28 T cell receptor beta chains sequenced from a single sample in a study of T cells after yellow fever vaccination. TCRdb processed the 5' RACE reads anew with MiXCR; each CDR3 protein has one entry. This table holds over 130,000 distinct CDR3 sequences, approximately 7.7% found once. Sequencing used CD4+ T cells sorted from PBMCs, obtained 5 days after the yellow fever booster vaccination. These receptors all stem from a man younger than 45 who received the YFV17D yellow fever vaccine.

This clonotype was seen repeatedly, ten times or more. This rearrangement joins TRBV24-1 to TRBJ1-1; D not certain. The germline gives CDR1 KGHDR, CDR2 SFDVKD. CDR3 size: 12 residues. Trimming left V 0 bases short and J 11 bases short, with 9 bases between. CDR3 region: CATSDLSRRAFF. The DNA for the CDR3 is TGTGCCACCAGTGATTTGAGCCGAAGGGCTTTCTTT.

This clonotype was recorded only once. A much larger clone lies one base from this, so it may be a read error. The genes are TRBV29-1 and TRBJ2-7; possible D gene TRBD1, 6 bases. The germline gives CDR1 SQVTM, CDR2 ANQGSEA. The V end was cut by 6 bases, the J end by 4 bases, with 13 bases between. This CDR3 has 12 residues. This CDR3 reads CSVARDKYEQYF. The CDR3 nucleotides read TGCAGCGTCGCCCGGGACAAGTACGAGCAGTACTTC.

Here the CDR3 reads CSARRDEQFF. DNA for the CDR3: TGCAGTGCTAGGAGGGATGAGCAGTTCTTC. The chain combines TRBV20-1 with TRBJ2-1, with D maybe TRBD2 (5 bases). Germline V gene sequence: CDR1 DFQATT, CDR2 SNEGSKA (reference sequence). With 3 bases removed from V and 8 bases from J, the gap between germline ends came to 5 bases. The CDR3 sequence is 10 residues long.

This clonotype appeared many times. V and J are TRBV29-1 and TRBJ1-1, with a possible D match to TRBD1 (6 bases). Per the germline V gene, CDR1 is SQVTM and CDR2 is ANQGSEA. The V and J ends lost 6 bases and 1 base respectively, with 12 bases between them. This CDR3 contains 13 residues. CDR3 nucleotides: TGCAGCGTCTTGTCGACAGGGAACACTGAAGCTTTCTTT. This translates into CSVLSTGNTEAFF.

Many counts were recorded for this clonotype. V and J are TRBV29-1 and TRBJ1-1, with D perhaps TRBD1 (5 bases). Germline V gene sequence: CDR1 SQVTM, CDR2 ANQGSEA. This CDR3 contains 14 residues. The V end lost 4 bases, the J end lost 2 bases, and 14 bases lay between the germline ends. The CDR3 coding sequence is TGCAGCGTTGGGGCTTTTAGGGGAAACACTGAAGCTTTCTTT. It encodes CSVGAFRGNTEAFF. Supplemented by reference TRBV29-1 and TRBJ1-1, the full variable domain reads SAVISQKPSRDICQRGTSLTIQCQVDSQVTMMFWYRQQPGQSLTLIATANQGSEATYESGFVIDKFPISRPNLTFSTLTVSNMSPEDSSIYLCSVGAFRGNTEAFFGQGTRLTVV.

The chain links TRBV24-1 to TRBJ2-2; D remains ambiguous. The CDR3 is 13 amino acids. Trimming shortened V by 4 bases and J by 6 bases, and 8 bases separated the two germline ends. Germline CDR1 reads KGHDR; CDR2 reads SFDVKD. The CDR3 region has the DNA TGTGCCACCAGTGACCCAGGTCCCGGGGAGCTGTTTTTT. This sequence encodes CATSDPGPGELFF.

This clonotype was observed at least ten times. The gene calls are TRBV7-9 and TRBJ1-1; D is unresolved. The CDR3 runs 14 residues. Per the germline V gene, CDR1 is SEHNR and CDR2 is FQNEAQ (reference sequence). The V end lost 4 bases, the J end lost 0 bases, and 9 bases lay between the germline ends. CDR3 sequence: CASSSQPMNTEAFF. CDR3 DNA: TGTGCCAGCAGCTCCCAGCCAATGAACACTGAAGCTTTCTTT. Full variable domain (remainder filled in from reference TRBV7-9 and TRBJ1-1): DTGVSQNPRHKITKRGQNVTFRCDPISEHNRLYWYRQTLGQGPEFLTYFQNEAQLEKSRLLSDRFSAERPKGSFSTLEIQRTEQGDSAMYLCASSSQPMNTEAFFGQGTRLTVV.

This clonotype was recorded at least ten times. The chain links TRBV6-1 to TRBJ2-4, with D tentatively TRBD1 or TRBD2 (6 bases each). With 1 base removed from V and 7 bases from J, the gap between germline ends came to 11 bases. There are 14 residues in the CDR3. CDR1 and CDR2 from the germline V gene are MNHNS and SASEGT. The DNA of the CDR3 is TGTGCCAGCAGTGAAGTCAGGGGACTGAACATTCAGTACTTC. Translating gives CASSEVRGLNIQYF.

This clonotype was seen ten or more times. The chain has TRBV20-1 and TRBJ2-7, with D possibly TRBD2 on 6 matching bases. Between the trimmed V and J ends, which lost 5 bases and 6 bases, there was a span of 17 bases. Germline CDR1 DFQATT, CDR2 SNEGSKA (reference sequence). This CDR3 has 13 amino acids. In DNA, the CDR3 is TGCAGTGCTCAGCCTGGCGGGATGCTCGAGCAGTACTTC. Its protein is CSAQPGGMLEQYF.

This clonotype has at least ten counts. The rearrangement joins TRBV20-1 to TRBJ2-7; D is ambiguous. Trimming stripped 6 bases from V and 0 bases from J, with 12 bases between. This CDR3 is 13 amino acids long. Germline CDR1 reads DFQATT; CDR2 reads SNEGSKA (reference sequence). The CDR3 DNA is TGCAGTGCGCGGACGGTTAGCTCCTACGAGCAGTACTTC. It encodes CSARTVSSYEQYF.

This clonotype was recorded at least ten times. The rearrangement joins TRBV20-1 to TRBJ1-2; no reliable D call. Per the germline V gene, CDR1 is DFQATT and CDR2 is SNEGSKA (reference sequence). Trimming shortened V by 0 bases and J by 2 bases, and 7 bases separated the two germline ends. The CDR3 is 13 residues long. CDR3 coding DNA: TGCAGTGCTAGAGATCAGCGGAACTATGGCTACACCTTC. The encoded protein is CSARDQRNYGYTF.

This clonotype was detected many times. V gene TRBV5-1 combines with J gene TRBJ1-2, with D hard to call. Germline V CDR1 and CDR2: SGHRS, YFSETQ. The CDR3 has 13 residues. V was trimmed by 0 bases and J by 7 bases, leaving 10 bases between them. The CDR3 DNA is TGCGCCAGCAGCTTGGCCGAAACGGGTGGCTACACCTTC. Encoded protein: CASSLAETGGYTF.

This clonotype showed up many times. This rearrangement joins TRBV7-9 to TRBJ2-1, with D maybe TRBD2 (7 bases). V gave up 3 bases and J gave up 6 bases, with 21 bases separating them. Germline V lookup: CDR1 SEHNR, CDR2 FQNEAQ (reference sequence). The CDR3 totals 17 residues. The CDR3 sequence: CASSFGLTRAGANEQFF. CDR3 DNA: TGTGCCAGCAGCTTCGGGCTTACGCGGGCGGGGGCCAATGAGCAGTTCTTC.

This clonotype was counted many times. V is TRBV10-2 and J is TRBJ2-7; 8 nucleotides agree with TRBD1. V lost 6 bases to trimming and J lost 1 base; unmatched junction nucleotides: 2. CDR1 and CDR2 (germline): WSHSY, SAAADI. The CDR3 sequence is 13 residues long. The CDR3 protein is CASRDRASYEQYF. The CDR3 region has the DNA TGCGCCAGCAGGGACAGGGCATCCTACGAGCAGTACTTC.

This clonotype was observed many times. The chain couples TRBV19 to TRBJ1-1; D is undetermined. The V gene's germline CDR1 is LNHDA and CDR2 SQIVND (reference sequence). CDR3 length equals 11 residues. V gave up 3 bases and J gave up 11 bases, with 10 bases separating them. CDR3 sequence (DNA): TGTGCCAGTAGTATCCATGGGAGCGCTTTCTTT. This sequence encodes CASSIHGSAFF.

With respect to this clonotype: A much larger clone lies one base from this, so it may be a read error. This rearrangement joins TRBV7-2 to TRBJ2-7; no definite D call. Per germline, CDR1 SGHTA and CDR2 FQGNSA. CDR3 size: 13 residues. CDR3 DNA sequence: TGTGCCTGCAGTTTAGGTGCTGGGTACGAGCAGTACTTC. Its translation: CACSLGAGYEQYF.

The chain has TRBV11-2 and TRBJ1-1; no reliable D call. The CDR3 extends over 15 amino acids. Germline V gene sequence: CDR1 SGHAT, CDR2 FQNNGV. Trimming removed 5 bases at V and 2 bases at J, with 15 bases between. The CDR3 DNA is TGTGCCAGCAGCCGGTTGGCGGGAGGCAACACTGAAGCTTTCTTT. Translated, it gives CASSRLAGGNTEAFF. The full variable domain, its missing parts supplied by reference TRBV11-2 and TRBJ1-1, is EAGVAQSPRYKIIEKRQSVAFWCNPISGHATLYWYQQILGQGPKLLIQFQNNGVVDDSQLPKDRFSAERLKGVDSTLKIQPAKLEDSAVYLCASSRLAGGNTEAFFGQGTRLTVV.

V and J are TRBV7-2 and TRBJ1-1; 9 bases match TRBD1. V trimming: 4 bases; J trimming: 4 bases; junction bases outside the gene matches: 7. Germline CDR1 is SGHTA and CDR2 is FQGNSA. This CDR3 comprises 15 residues. The CDR3 DNA sequence: TGTGCCAGCAGCTCGGGACAGGGATTGGTCACTGAAGCTTTCTTT. Translated, it gives CASSSGQGLVTEAFF.

This clonotype was observed many times. One end of the junction fails to match germline, which may point to a read error. The V call is TRBV7-7, the J call TRBJ2-1; 7 bases agree with TRBD2. CDR3 length: 14 residues. CDR1 and CDR2 from the germline V gene are SSHAT and FNYEAQ (reference sequence). The CDR3 region is CASSHSGSNNEQFF. The CDR3 bases are TGTGCTAGCAGCCATAGCGGGTCCAACAATGAGCAGTTCTTC.

This clonotype was detected a few times. The chain carries TRBV5-4 and TRBJ2-3; 9 bases match TRBD2. Trimming took 0 bases from V and 0 from J; bases not matched to a gene: 2. CDR1 is SGHNT and CDR2 is YYREEE in the germline V gene (reference sequence). The CDR3 has 16 amino acids. The CDR3 region is CASSLEAGGSTDTQYF. The CDR3 DNA follows: TGTGCCAGCAGCTTGGAGGCGGGAGGGAGCACAGATACGCAGTATTTT. Using reference TRBV5-4 and TRBJ2-3 for the parts outside the CDR3, the full variable domain is ETGVTQSPTHLIKTRGQQVTLRCSSQSGHNTVSWYQQALGQGPQFIFQYYREEENGRGNFPPRFSGLQFPNYSSELNVNALELDDSALYLCASSLEAGGSTDTQYFGPGTRLTVL.

Many counts were recorded for this clonotype. The chain is built from TRBV19 and TRBJ1-5; D is uncertain. Germline V gene data show CDR1 as LNHDA and CDR2 as SQIVND (reference sequence). CDR3 length: 13 amino acids. Trimming shortened V by 0 bases and J by 1 base, and 1 base separated the two germline ends. The CDR3 bases are TGTGCCAGTAGTATAGAAAGCAATCAGCCCCAGCATTTT. Amino acids: CASSIESNQPQHF.

This clonotype was counted at least ten times. The chain uses TRBV18 and TRBJ2-1, with 9 bases identical to TRBD1. V lost 5 bases, J lost 3 bases, and 5 bases stayed unmatched. The CDR3 spans 15 residues. Germline V CDR1 and CDR2: KGHSH, LQKENI. For the CDR3, the DNA is TGTGCCAGCTCATCCGGGACAGGGAGCTACAATGAGCAGTTCTTC. As protein: CASSSGTGSYNEQFF.

The table lists this clonotype with many counts. The rearrangement joins TRBV14 to TRBJ2-1; 7 bases fit TRBD2. The V and J ends lost 8 bases and 7 bases, in that order; junction bases with no gene match: 8. Germline V lookup: CDR1 SGHDN, CDR2 FVKESK. The CDR3 has 13 residues. The CDR3 region has the DNA TGTGCCAGCGCGGGAGTCCGGGGTAATGAGCAGTTCTTC. This sequence encodes CASAGVRGNEQFF. The whole variable domain, remainder taken from reference TRBV14 and TRBJ2-1, is EAGVTQFPSHSVIEKGQTVTLRCDPISGHDNLYWYRRVMGKEIKFLLHFVKESKQDESGMPNNRFLAERTGGTYSTLKVQPAELEDSGVYFCASAGVRGNEQFFGPGTRLTVL.

In its sample, this clonotype was seen many times. The J gene is TRBJ2-6, the V gene TRBV25-1; TRBD1 aligns across 8 bases. The V and J ends lost 4 bases and 0 bases, in that order; junction bases with no gene match: 8. Germline CDR1 and CDR2: MGHDK and SYGVNS. There are 18 residues in the CDR3. CDR3 residues: CASSGDRGSYSGANVLTF. DNA for the CDR3: TGTGCCAGCAGTGGTGACAGGGGCTCCTACTCTGGGGCCAACGTCCTGACTTTC.

This clonotype was observed a handful of times. The gene calls are TRBV7-2 and TRBJ2-3; no definite D call. The V end was cut by 3 bases, the J end by 1 base, with 14 bases between. Germline V lookup: CDR1 SGHTA, CDR2 FQGNSA. The CDR3 is made up of 16 amino acids. DNA of the CDR3: TGTGCCAGCAGCTTCAACCATGGGAAGGGCACAGATACGCAGTATTTT. Protein product: CASSFNHGKGTDTQYF.

This clonotype was seen at least ten times. The rearrangement links TRBV12-3 or TRBV12-4 to TRBJ2-2, with D maybe TRBD2 (5 bases). V was shortened by 10 bases and J by 6 bases, with 12 bases between the two germline ends. The CDR3 totals 12 residues. CDR3 sequence reads: CATSSVPGELFF. Here the CDR3 DNA reads TGTGCCACTAGTAGCGTTCCCGGGGAGCTGTTTTTT.

This clonotype was observed at least ten times. The V and J genes are TRBV11-2 and TRBJ2-7; weak D call: TRBD2 (6 bases). Germline CDR1 SGHAT, CDR2 FQNNGV. The CDR3 has 12 residues. The ends were cut back, 1 base at V and 6 bases at J, with 7 bases in the middle. In DNA, the CDR3 is TGTGCCAGCAGCTTAGCGGGACTCGAGCAGTACTTC. The encoded protein is CASSLAGLEQYF.

There are many counts of this clonotype. DNA of the CDR3: TGTGCCAGCAGCTTAGGGACTAGCGGGAGGCGAAGCACAGATACGCAGTATTTT. It translates to CASSLGTSGRRSTDTQYF. The chain links TRBV11-3 to TRBJ2-3; 14 nucleotides agree with TRBD2. Germline assignment: CDR1 SGHNT and CDR2 YENEEA. J gave up 0 bases and V 1 base, and 3 bases lay outside the gene matches. The CDR3 is 18 residues long.